This passage covers 25 T cell receptor beta chains from one sample sequenced in a study of spatial heterogeneity in lung cancer. TCRdb redid the calling of the 5' RACE reads with MiXCR, one entry per CDR3 protein. The table shows 48,000 or so distinct CDR3 sequences, with over 4.5% occurring only once. The time point here: sample taken at primary tumor resection. The sequences come from PBMCs, collected at surgery. The receptors originated from a male donor with early-stage non-small cell lung cancer.

This clonotype was found many times. V is TRBV9 and J is TRBJ1-1; D ambiguous. The CDR3 is 14 residues long. Per germline, CDR1 SGDLS and CDR2 YYNGEE. The germline V and J ends were trimmed by 4 bases and 5 bases, with 15 bases remaining between them. The CDR3 region is CASSLHGEGTEAFF. The CDR3 DNA reads TGTGCCAGCAGCTTACACGGAGAAGGGACTGAAGCTTTCTTT.

There are many counts of this clonotype. This chain uses TRBV20-1 with TRBJ2-5; 10 bases map to TRBD1. This CDR3 region has 15 residues. J gave up 2 bases and V 7 bases, and 10 bases lay outside the gene matches. Germline CDR1 and CDR2: DFQATT and SNEGSKA (reference sequence). CDR3 nucleotides: TGCAGTGTCTCCCCGGGGACAGGGGTACAAGAGACCCAGTACTTC. Amino acid sequence: CSVSPGTGVQETQYF.

The sample holds many counts of this clonotype. This chain connects TRBV7-9 to TRBJ2-1, with TRBD1 as a possible D gene (6 bases). This CDR3 comprises 13 residues. V was trimmed by 5 bases and J by 10 bases, leaving 15 bases between them. Germline-derived CDR1 and CDR2 are SEHNR and FQNEAQ (reference sequence). The CDR3 sequence is CASSPPGGREQFF. CDR3 coding DNA: TGTGCCAGCAGCCCCCCTGGGGGCAGAGAGCAGTTCTTC.

This clonotype was detected ten times or more. The rearrangement uses TRBV28 and TRBJ2-7; 9 nucleotides align to TRBD1. The CDR3 covers 19 residues. In germline, CDR1 is MDHEN, CDR2 SYDVKM. Losses at the gene ends were 6 bases for V and 0 bases for J; bases not matched to a gene: 18. The CDR3 protein is CASSSYLRDRGISSYEQYF. The CDR3 DNA is TGTGCCAGCAGCTCCTACCTCCGCGACAGGGGGATCAGCTCCTACGAGCAGTACTTC.

This sequence joins TRBV19 and TRBJ1-4; D might be TRBD1 (5 bases). The CDR3 sequence is 14 residues long. Germline values: CDR1 LNHDA, CDR2 SQIVND (reference sequence). Trimming removed 6 bases at V and 7 bases at J, with 15 bases between. CDR3 DNA sequence: TGTGCCAGTAGCCGGGACCCCCGGGGTGAAAAACTGTTTTTT. Translated: CASSRDPRGEKLFF.

In this sample, this clonotype turned up many times. The V gene is TRBV24-1, the J gene TRBJ2-2, with a possible D match to TRBD1 (6 bases). Germline V gives CDR1 KGHDR, CDR2 SFDVKD. V was trimmed by 7 bases and J by 7 bases, leaving 12 bases between them. This CDR3 is built from 13 residues. The CDR3 nucleotides are TGTGCCACCAGCCACAGGGACGGCGGGGAGCTGTTTTTT. Protein sequence: CATSHRDGGELFF.

The chain couples TRBV20-1 to TRBJ2-7; 11 nucleotides agree with TRBD2. Germline lookup yields CDR1 DFQATT and CDR2 SNEGSKA (reference sequence). This CDR3 has 17 amino acids. The V segment lost 0 bases and the J segment 9 bases; nucleotides outside the gene matches: 16. The CDR3 DNA follows: TGCAGTGCTAGAGAACTAGCGGGAGCCTCACTACCGCTCGCGCAGTACTTC. Protein product: CSARELAGASLPLAQYF.

Many counts were recorded for this clonotype. V gene TRBV10-3 combines with J gene TRBJ2-2; D uncertain. The CDR3 sequence is 12 residues long. Germline assignment: CDR1 ENHRY and CDR2 SYGVKD. V was pared by 10 bases and J by 1 base, with 7 bases between. CDR3 sequence reads: CATNRNTGELFF. The CDR3 DNA sequence: TGTGCCACGAACAGGAACACCGGGGAGCTGTTTTTT.

This clonotype appeared many times. The chain recombines TRBV28 with TRBJ2-5; TRBD2 agrees at 10 bases. V shed 7 bases, J shed 5 bases, and the junction held 1 base outside the gene matches. Germline V gene sequence: CDR1 MDHEN, CDR2 SYDVKM. The CDR3 totals 12 residues. The CDR3 protein is CASTSGSETQYF. CDR3 in DNA: TGTGCCAGCACTAGCGGGAGTGAGACCCAGTACTTC.

This clonotype was seen at least ten times. This rearrangement joins TRBV4-2 to TRBJ2-7, with 14 bases fitting TRBD2. V shed 4 bases, J shed 3 bases, and the junction held 2 bases outside the gene matches. The CDR3 consists of 15 residues. The germline V gene encodes CDR1 LGHNA and CDR2 YNFKEQ. CDR3 nucleotide sequence: TGTGCCAGCAGCCGGGGGACTAGCGGGAGCTACGAGCAGTACTTC. Its translation is CASSRGTSGSYEQYF.

The chain links TRBV19 to TRBJ2-2; D might be TRBD1 (5 bases). This CDR3 contains 14 residues. The germline CDR1 and CDR2 sequences are LNHDA and SQIVND (reference sequence). The V and J ends lost 4 bases and 1 base respectively, with 7 bases between them. The CDR3 sequence: CASSNGQNTGELFF. DNA of the CDR3: TGTGCCAGTAGTAATGGACAGAACACCGGGGAGCTGTTTTTT.

In its sample, this clonotype was seen many times. The chain uses TRBV29-1 and TRBJ2-1; 9 bases line up with TRBD2. CDR3 length: 15 residues. Germline V gene sequence: CDR1 SQVTM, CDR2 ANQGSEA. V trimming: 7 bases; J trimming: 7 bases; junction bases outside the gene matches: 14. The CDR3 reads CSAEASGISGNEQFF. The CDR3 DNA follows: TGCAGCGCCGAGGCTAGCGGGATTTCAGGGAATGAGCAGTTCTTC.

This clonotype was found many times. V usage is TRBV12-3 or TRBV12-4 and J usage is TRBJ1-5; 9 nucleotides match TRBD1. The CDR3 is made up of 14 amino acids. J was trimmed by 7 bases and V by 3 bases; bases with no gene match: 4. The CDR3 spells CASSFRQGGQPQHF. DNA of the CDR3: TGTGCCAGCAGTTTCAGACAGGGGGGGCAGCCCCAGCATTTT.

This clonotype was seen at least ten times. The chain combines TRBV7-6 with TRBJ1-6; 7 bases map to TRBD1. This CDR3 has 14 amino acids. V lost 3 bases, J lost 6 bases, and 2 bases stayed unmatched. CDR1 is SGHVS and CDR2 is FNYEAQ in the germline V gene. CDR3 coding DNA: TGTGCCAGCAGCTTTGACAGGGTTAATTCACCCCTCCACTTT. Protein sequence: CASSFDRVNSPLHF.

Many counts were recorded for this clonotype. This chain joins TRBV12-3 or TRBV12-4 and TRBJ1-1; no clear D. V lost 3 bases and J lost 0, with 8 bases in between. This CDR3 comprises 14 residues. CDR3 protein: CASSFNTVNTEAFF. CDR3 nucleotides: TGTGCCAGCAGTTTTAACACAGTGAACACTGAAGCTTTCTTT.

This clonotype occurred many times. V usage is TRBV20-1 and J usage is TRBJ2-2, with D maybe TRBD1 (6 bases). The CDR3 runs to 12 residues. CDR1 DFQATT and CDR2 SNEGSKA come from the germline V gene (reference sequence). V lost 3 bases to trimming and J lost 4 bases, with 6 bases between them. The DNA for the CDR3 is TGCAGTGCTAGCAGGGGCACCGGGGAGCTGTTTTTT. Amino acids: CSASRGTGELFF.

This clonotype showed up many times. V is TRBV5-1 and J is TRBJ2-7; TRBD1 agrees at 8 bases. Per the germline V gene, CDR1 is SGHRS and CDR2 is YFSETQ. This CDR3 comprises 14 residues. Trimming cost V 4 bases and J 0 bases; bases outside gene matches: 3. This chain's CDR3 is CASSVGQASYEQYF. CDR3 sequence (DNA): TGCGCCAGCAGCGTGGGACAGGCCTCCTACGAGCAGTACTTC.

This clonotype has at least ten counts. The V call is TRBV5-1, the J call TRBJ1-1, with D unclear. The germline CDR1 and CDR2 sequences are SGHRS and YFSETQ. The CDR3 sequence is 12 residues long. Deletions cut 1 base from V and 7 bases from J, with 8 bases between. The CDR3 here is CASSLTVGEAFF. The CDR3 region has the DNA TGCGCCAGCAGCTTGACGGTCGGTGAAGCTTTCTTT.

This clonotype has ten or more counts. The chain links TRBV7-2 to TRBJ2-1, with 8 bases aligning to TRBD2. Unmatched junction bases numbered 14, after V lost 6 bases and J lost 7 bases. The V gene's germline CDR1 is SGHTA and CDR2 FQGNSA. The CDR3 is made up of 16 amino acids. The CDR3 coding sequence is TGTGCCAGCAGTCTAGGGCGCGGGAGGACCCCAAATGAGCAGTTCTTC. Its translation is CASSLGRGRTPNEQFF.

This clonotype occurred many times. V usage is TRBV5-6 and J usage is TRBJ2-4; D is undetermined. Trimming took off 3 bases at V and 0 bases at J, with 4 bases between the two ends. The CDR3 is made up of 13 amino acids. Germline values: CDR1 SGHDT, CDR2 YYEEEE. This chain's CDR3 is CASSSLAKNIQYF. CDR3 nucleotides: TGTGCCAGCAGCTCATTAGCCAAAAACATTCAGTACTTC.

This clonotype showed up many times. The V gene is TRBV6-1, the J gene TRBJ2-1, with D maybe TRBD2 (6 bases). V dropped 10 bases and J dropped 10 bases, with 14 bases sitting between them. In germline, CDR1 is MNHNS, CDR2 SASEGT. The length of the CDR3 is 11 residues. The CDR3 here is CAIHGLREQFF. DNA of the CDR3: TGTGCCATACATGGACTAAGGGAGCAGTTCTTC.

This clonotype was found many times. V usage is TRBV4-1 and J usage is TRBJ2-7; D not resolved. CDR3 length equals 14 residues. V lost 3 bases, J lost 4 bases, and 13 bases lay in between. Germline V gives CDR1 MGHRA, CDR2 YSYEKL. The CDR3 sequence is CASSHGSNGYEQYF. CDR3 coding DNA: TGCGCCAGCAGCCACGGAAGTAACGGTTACGAGCAGTACTTC.

This clonotype was seen many times. DNA for the CDR3: TGCGCCAGCAGCTCGGCCGGGACTAGCGGGACCAACGAGCAGTACTTC. It specifies CASSSAGTSGTNEQYF. The V gene is TRBV5-1, the J gene TRBJ2-7, with TRBD2 matching 13 bases. Per germline, CDR1 SGHRS and CDR2 YFSETQ. V trimming: 3 bases; J trimming: 5 bases; junction bases outside the gene matches: 8. The CDR3 sequence is 16 residues long.

This clonotype was observed at least ten times. The rearrangement uses TRBV30 and TRBJ2-5; 8 bases line up with TRBD1. The germline CDR1 and CDR2 sequences are GTSNPN and SVGIG (reference sequence). The J segment lost 1 base and the V segment lost 5 bases, leaving 3 bases of the junction unmatched. This CDR3 comprises 13 residues. The CDR3 loop reads CAWAGTGQETQYF. The DNA of the CDR3 is TGTGCCTGGGCCGGGACAGGCCAAGAGACCCAGTACTTC.

This clonotype was recorded many times. This chain connects TRBV7-2 to TRBJ2-7; 12 bases line up with TRBD2. Germline V gives CDR1 SGHTA, CDR2 FQGNSA. Trimming at V came to 5 bases and at J to 0 bases, leaving 2 bases not matched to a gene. The CDR3 covers 15 residues. CDR3 in amino acids: CASSVLAGGSYEQYF. CDR3 nucleotide sequence: TGTGCCAGCAGCGTACTAGCGGGAGGCTCCTACGAGCAGTACTTC.